This T cell receptor beta chain came from a study of T-cell memory formation after mild COVID-19. TCRdb processed the 5' RACE reads anew with MiXCR; each CDR3 protein has one entry. The sample has approximately 490,000 distinct CDR3 sequences, over 20% seen once; the top ten hold under 15%. With 4 bases clipped from V and 2 bases from J, the junction kept 8 bases outside the gene matches. This CDR3 has 16 amino acids. Germline CDR1 and CDR2: SEHNR and FQNEAQ (reference sequence). Sequenced input: PBMCs or a T cell subset sorted from them (not recorded which). The chain uses TRBV7-9 and TRBJ2-1; 7 bases agree with TRBD2. This clonotype originated in an adult woman who had mild COVID-19 (a few samples of this study predate the infection). Cell type and time point are not known. The CDR3 sequence is CASSSLAEPPYNEQFF. CDR3 nucleotides: TGTGCCAGCAGCTCCCTAGCGGAACCACCCTACAATGAGCAGTTCTTC.